This T cell receptor beta chain was captured by sequencing in a study of T cells after yellow fever vaccination. General observations from the study: FACS-sorted repertoires could harbor abundant contaminating bulk-population clonotypes. Post-booster repertoires contained most primary-vaccination clones again (almost 97% CD4, approximately 88% CD8).

This clonotype has a count of ten or more. Its specificity is not known. Trimming shortened V by 1 base and J by 7 bases, and 4 bases separated the two germline ends. CDR3 length equals 12 residues. Germline V gene sequence: CDR1 SGHAT, CDR2 FQNNGV. Making TCR cDNA involved 5'RACE template switching, which added UMIs and a universal primer site. One entry per CDR3 protein, called by TCRdb with MiXCR from the 5' RACE reads. The profile shows under 300,000 distinct CDR3 sequences, over 6.5% of them singletons. This sequence was found in a man aged 25-40 years who received the YFV17D yellow fever vaccine. The gene calls are TRBV11-2 and TRBJ2-2; no clear D gene. The specimen was CD4+ T cells sorted from PBMCs, collected on the day of the yellow fever booster vaccination. The CDR3 DNA follows: TGTGCCAGCAGCTTAGTAGGCGGGGAGCTGTTTTTT. Its translation is CASSLVGGELFF.